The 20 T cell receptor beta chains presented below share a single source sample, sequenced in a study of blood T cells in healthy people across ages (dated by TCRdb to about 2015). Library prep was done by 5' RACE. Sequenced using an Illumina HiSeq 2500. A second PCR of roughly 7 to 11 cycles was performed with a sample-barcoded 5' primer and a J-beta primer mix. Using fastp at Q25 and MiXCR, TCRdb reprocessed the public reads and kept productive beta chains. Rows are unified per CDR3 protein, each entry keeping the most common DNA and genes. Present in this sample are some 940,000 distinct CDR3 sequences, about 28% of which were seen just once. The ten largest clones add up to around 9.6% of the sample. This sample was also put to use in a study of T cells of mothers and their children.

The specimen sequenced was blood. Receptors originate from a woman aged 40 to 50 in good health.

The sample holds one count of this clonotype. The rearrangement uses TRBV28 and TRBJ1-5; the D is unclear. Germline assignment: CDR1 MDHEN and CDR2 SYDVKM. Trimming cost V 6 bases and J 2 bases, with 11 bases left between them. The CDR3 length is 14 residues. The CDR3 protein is CASREVKGNQPQHF. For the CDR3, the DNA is TGTGCCAGCAGGGAAGTGAAGGGCAATCAGCCCCAGCATTTT.

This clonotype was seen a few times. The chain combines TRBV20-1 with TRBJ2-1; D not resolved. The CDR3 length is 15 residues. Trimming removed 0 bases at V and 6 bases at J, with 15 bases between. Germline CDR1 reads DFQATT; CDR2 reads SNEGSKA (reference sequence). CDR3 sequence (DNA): TGCAGTGCTAGAGAATGGGCGGTGTTAGGCAATGAGCAGTTCTTC. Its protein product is CSAREWAVLGNEQFF.

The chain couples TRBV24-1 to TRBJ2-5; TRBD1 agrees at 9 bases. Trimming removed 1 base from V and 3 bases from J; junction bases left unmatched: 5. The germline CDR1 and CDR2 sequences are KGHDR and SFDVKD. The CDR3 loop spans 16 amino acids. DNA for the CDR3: TGTGCCACCAGTGATTTACAGGGGGCAGGGGAAGAGACCCAGTACTTC. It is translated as CATSDLQGAGEETQYF.

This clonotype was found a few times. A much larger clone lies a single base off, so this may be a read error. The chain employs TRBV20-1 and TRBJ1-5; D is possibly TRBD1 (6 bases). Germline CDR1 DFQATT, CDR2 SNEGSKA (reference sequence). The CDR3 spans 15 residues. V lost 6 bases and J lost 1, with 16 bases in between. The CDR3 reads CSALMGAGSNQPQHF. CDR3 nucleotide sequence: TGCAGTGCCCTAATGGGGGCGGGGAGCAATCAGCCCCAGCATTTT.

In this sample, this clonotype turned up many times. The CDR3, as DNA: TGCAGTGCTGGACTAGCGGGGAGCTACAATGAGCAGTTCTTC. It encodes CSAGLAGSYNEQFF. This chain links TRBV20-1 with TRBJ2-1, with 12 bases matching TRBD2. J was trimmed by 3 bases and V by 5 bases; bases with no gene match: 2. Germline values: CDR1 DFQATT, CDR2 SNEGSKA (reference sequence). The CDR3 consists of 14 residues.

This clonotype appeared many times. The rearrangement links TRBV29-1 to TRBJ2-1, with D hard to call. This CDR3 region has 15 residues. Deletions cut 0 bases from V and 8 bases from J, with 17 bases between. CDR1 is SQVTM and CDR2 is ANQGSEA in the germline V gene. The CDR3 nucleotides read TGCAGCGTTGAAGATAAGGTGAATTTGGGTGATGAGCAGTTCTTC. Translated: CSVEDKVNLGDEQFF.

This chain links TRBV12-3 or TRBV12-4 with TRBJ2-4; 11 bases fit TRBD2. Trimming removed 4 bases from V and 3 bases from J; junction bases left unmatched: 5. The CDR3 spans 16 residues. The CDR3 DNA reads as TGTGCCAGCAGTTCGCTACTAGCGGGGGTCAAAAACATTCAGTACTTC. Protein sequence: CASSSLLAGVKNIQYF.

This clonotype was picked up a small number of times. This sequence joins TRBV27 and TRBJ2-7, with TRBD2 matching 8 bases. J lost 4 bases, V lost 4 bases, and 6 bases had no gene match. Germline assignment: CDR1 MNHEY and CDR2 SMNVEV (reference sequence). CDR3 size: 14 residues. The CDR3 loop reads CASSSGGAGYEQYF. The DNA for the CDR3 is TGTGCCAGCAGTTCGGGAGGGGCCGGGTACGAGCAGTACTTC.

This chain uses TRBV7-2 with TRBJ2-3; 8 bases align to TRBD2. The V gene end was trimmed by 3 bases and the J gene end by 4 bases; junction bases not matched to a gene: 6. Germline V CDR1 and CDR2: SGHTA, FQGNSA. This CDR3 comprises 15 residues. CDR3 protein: CASSFRRGAADTQYF. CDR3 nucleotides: TGTGCCAGCAGCTTCCGGCGGGGGGCCGCAGATACGCAGTATTTT.

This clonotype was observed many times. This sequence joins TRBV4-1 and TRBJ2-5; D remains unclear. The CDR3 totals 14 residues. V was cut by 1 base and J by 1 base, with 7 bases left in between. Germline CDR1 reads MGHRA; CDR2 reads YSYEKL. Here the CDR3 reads CASSQGLSQETQYF. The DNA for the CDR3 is TGCGCCAGCAGCCAAGGGTTGAGCCAAGAGACCCAGTACTTC.

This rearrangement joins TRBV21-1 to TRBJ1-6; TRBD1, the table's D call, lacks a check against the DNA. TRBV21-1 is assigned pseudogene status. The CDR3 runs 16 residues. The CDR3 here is CASSAYCPRNNSPLHF. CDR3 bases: TGTGCCAGCAGCGCCTATTGTCCTAGGAATAATTCACCCCTCCACTTT.

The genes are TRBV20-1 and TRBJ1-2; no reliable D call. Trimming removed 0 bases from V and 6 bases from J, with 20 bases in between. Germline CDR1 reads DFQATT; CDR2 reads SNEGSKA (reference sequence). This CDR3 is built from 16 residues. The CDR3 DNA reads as TGCAGTGCTAGAGATCTTAGGTCTGTGTTTTACGATGGCTACACCTTC. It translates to CSARDLRSVFYDGYTF.

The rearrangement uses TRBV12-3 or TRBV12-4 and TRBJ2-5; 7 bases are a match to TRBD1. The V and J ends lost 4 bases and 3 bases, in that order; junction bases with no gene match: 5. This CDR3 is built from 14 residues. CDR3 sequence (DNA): TGTGCCAGCAGTTCGTTTACAGGGGAAGAGACCCAGTACTTC. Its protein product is CASSSFTGEETQYF.

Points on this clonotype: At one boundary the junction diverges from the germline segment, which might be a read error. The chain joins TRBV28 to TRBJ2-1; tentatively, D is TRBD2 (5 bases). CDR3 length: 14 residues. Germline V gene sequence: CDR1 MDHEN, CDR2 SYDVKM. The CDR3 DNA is TGTGCCAGCGGTTTTGGGAGCCCCTACAATGAGCAGTTCTTC. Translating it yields CASGFGSPYNEQFF.

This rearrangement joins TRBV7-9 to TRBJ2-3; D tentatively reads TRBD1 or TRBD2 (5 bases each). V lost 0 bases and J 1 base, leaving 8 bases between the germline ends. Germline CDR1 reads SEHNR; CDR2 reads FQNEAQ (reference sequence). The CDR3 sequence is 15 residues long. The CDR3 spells CASSLALGGTDTQYF. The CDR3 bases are TGTGCCAGCAGCTTAGCTCTGGGGGGCACAGATACGCAGTATTTT.

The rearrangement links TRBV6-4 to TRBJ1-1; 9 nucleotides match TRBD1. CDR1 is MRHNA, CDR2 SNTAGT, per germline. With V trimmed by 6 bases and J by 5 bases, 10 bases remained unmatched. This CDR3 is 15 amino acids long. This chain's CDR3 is CASREAGTGFTEAFF. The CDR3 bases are TGTGCCAGCAGAGAGGCCGGGACAGGGTTTACTGAAGCTTTCTTT.

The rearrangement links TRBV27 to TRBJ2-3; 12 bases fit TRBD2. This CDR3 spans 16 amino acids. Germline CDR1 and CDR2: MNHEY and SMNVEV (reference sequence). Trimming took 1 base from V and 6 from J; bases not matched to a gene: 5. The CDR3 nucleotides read TGTGCCAGCAGTTTATTACTAGCGGGGGGTACGGATACGCAGTATTTT. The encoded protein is CASSLLLAGGTDTQYF.

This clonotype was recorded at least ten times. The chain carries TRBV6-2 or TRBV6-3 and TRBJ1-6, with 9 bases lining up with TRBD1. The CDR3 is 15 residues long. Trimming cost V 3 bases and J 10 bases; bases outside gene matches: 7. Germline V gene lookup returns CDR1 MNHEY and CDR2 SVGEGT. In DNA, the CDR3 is TGTGCCAGCAGTTATCCCGGGACAGGGCCATCACCCCTCCACTTT. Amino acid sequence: CASSYPGTGPSPLHF.

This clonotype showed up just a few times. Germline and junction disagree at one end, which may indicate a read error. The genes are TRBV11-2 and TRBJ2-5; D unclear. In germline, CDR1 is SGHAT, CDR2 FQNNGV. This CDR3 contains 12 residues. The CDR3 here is CANSLTQETQYF. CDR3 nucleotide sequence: TGTGCCAACAGCTTGACACAAGAGACCCAGTACTTC.

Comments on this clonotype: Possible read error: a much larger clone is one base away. The CDR3 sequence is CASSRLVGAGTDTQYF. DNA of the CDR3: TGTGCCAGCAGTAGACTAGTTGGAGCTGGCACAGATACGCAGTATTTT. The gene calls are TRBV6-6 and TRBJ2-3, with a weak D call TRBD2 (6 bases). The germline V gene has CDR1 MNHNY and CDR2 SVGAGI (reference sequence). The CDR3 loop spans 16 amino acids. The V gene lost 5 bases and the J gene lost 1 base, with 16 bases spanning the gap.